This T cell receptor beta chain is drawn from a study of vaccination and CD4 T cells after COVID-19. Looking at the study overall: At a median approximately 76 days (range 14 to 241) after dose two, post-vaccine samples were obtained.

This CDR3 spans 13 amino acids. The V and J ends lost 3 bases and 2 bases respectively, with 7 bases between them. Per germline, CDR1 MNHNS and CDR2 SASEGT. Treatment noted: approximately 9-day PBMC culture with coronavirus spike peptide pools or control peptides (ViraFEST assay). ViraFEST grew antigen-specific T cells using peptide pools, then sequenced TCRs. On this clonotype: The antigen is unknown.

The Oncomine TCR Beta short-read assay sequenced DNA from cultured CD4+ T cells. Genomic DNA from cultured CD4+ T cells was extracted. TCRdb independently ran MiXCR on the PCR reads; one entry per CDR3 protein. The table lists roughly 11,000 distinct CDR3 sequences, 40% to 55% of them singletons. Study-wide points: A nonsignificant median increase from around 20 to 38 SARS-CoV-2-reactive clonotypes was observed.

The source of this sequence is a human donor who had recovered from COVID-19. Sequencing used CD4+ T cells from blood, cultured in vitro. V usage is TRBV6-1 and J usage is TRBJ1-1; the D is unclear. The CDR3 sequence: CASSDQQNTEAFF. The DNA of the CDR3 is TGTGCCAGCAGTGACCAACAAAACACTGAAGCTTTCTTT.